The following is a T cell receptor (beta chain) sequence with its context. Generated by immunoSEQ multiplex PCR, the TCRdb table keeps only in-frame clones and is missing some. The sample carries about 190,000 clones, over 80% recorded once. These data belong to a study of blood T cell repertoires in COVID-19. The receptor was derived from a young woman who had been exposed to COVID-19. Sequenced material: PBMCs or T cells enriched from blood (not recorded which).

CDR3 in DNA: TGTGCCAGCAGGGCTACAGGGACTGAAAAACTGTTTTTT. It codes for CASRATGTEKLFF. The chain employs TRBV7-9 and TRBJ1-4; maybe TRBD1 (6 bases). CDR1 is SEHNR, CDR2 FQNEAQ, per germline (reference sequence). The CDR3 is made up of 13 amino acids. Deletions cut 6 bases from V and 7 bases from J, with 12 bases between. The full variable domain, rest sourced from reference TRBV7-9 and TRBJ1-4, is DTGVSQNPRHKITKRGQNVTFRCDPISEHNRLYWYRQTLGQGPEFLTYFQNEAQLEKSRLLSDRFSAERPKGSFSTLEIQRTEQGDSAMYLCASRATGTEKLFFGSGTQLSVL.